This T cell receptor beta chain was recorded in a study of CD8 T cells in Susac syndrome. RNA in amounts of roughly 0.45 to 1 ug was reverse transcribed with random hexamers. The amplification used immunoSEQ multiplex PCR on TCR beta CDR3; it spanned 54 Vbeta and 13 Jbeta. TCRdb independently ran MiXCR on the immunoSEQ multiplex PCR reads; one entry per CDR3 protein. This repertoire shows around 300,000 distinct CDR3 sequences, 75% to 85% found once; its top ten account for around 0.22%. The multiple sclerosis control group was made up of treatment-naive patients with stable or active relapsing-remitting disease. In this sample, this clonotype turned up once. Germline CDR1 is LGHNT and CDR2 is FRNRAP. The CDR3 length is 16 residues. V lost 6 bases, J lost 8 bases, and 16 bases stayed unmatched.

The source is a human donor with multiple sclerosis. The sample consisted of CD8+ T cells from PBMCs. The chain uses TRBV12-5 and TRBJ2-1, with 7 bases matching TRBD2. The CDR3 is CASGPDMAGAYDEQFF. The CDR3 region has the DNA TGTGCTAGTGGACCGGACATGGCGGGAGCTTATGATGAGCAGTTCTTC.